This T cell receptor beta chain came from a study of CD4 T cells in relation to SARS-CoV-2 and coronaviruses. Study-wide findings and caveats: Monoreactive clones expanded significantly more to SARS-CoV-2 than crossreactive clones did.

The CDR3 is made up of 14 amino acids. In germline, CDR1 is LNHDA, CDR2 SQIVND (reference sequence). The junction had 4 bases not matched to a gene; V was cut back by 6 bases and J by 5 bases. Unexposed donor CD4+ T cells date from 2011-2018, before the COVID-19 pandemic. The cells were cultured for about 10 days before CD4+ T cells were isolated. The method was immunoSEQ multiplex PCR; TCRdb's version includes in-frame clones alone and lacks a portion of them. The sample consists of about 17,000 clones, around 79% of them appearing once. A single count supports this clone. As yet, its antigen is unknown.

The chain carries TRBV19 and TRBJ1-6, with TRBD1 matching over 7 bases. This receptor was obtained from a human donor in good health. The sample comprised CD4+ T cells from PBMCs, cultured in vitro. CDR3 region: CASRRDSNNSPLHF. The CDR3, as DNA: TGTGCCAGTAGAAGGGACAGCAATAATTCACCCCTCCACTTT.